This T cell receptor beta chain derives from a study of blood T cell repertoires in COVID-19. About the study: Sources were T cells, B-cell-depleted T cells, or PBMCs; the material itself was cDNA or gDNA.

Authors' analysis steps: Reference gene primer amplification gave estimated nucleated cell counts. The method was immunoSEQ multiplex PCR; TCRdb's version includes in-frame clones alone and lacks a portion of them. The DNA was the basis for D and trimming; V, J and clone size are from that table. The table includes 150,000 to 200,000 clones, 65% to 85% detected once. The sequence was collected from a man aged 55 to 70 with active or convalescent COVID-19. Source material: peripheral blood.

CDR3 loop: CASSTWTSDTQYF. CDR3 coding DNA: TGTGCCAGTAGTACTTGGACTTCAGATACGCAGTATTTT. The chain has TRBV19 and TRBJ2-3; the D gene is possibly TRBD2 (5 bases). CDR1 LNHDA and CDR2 SQIVND come from the germline V gene (reference sequence). Trimming removed 4 bases from V and 4 bases from J, with 9 bases in between. This CDR3 comprises 13 residues. Combining the CDR3 with reference TRBV19 and TRBJ2-3 gives the whole variable domain DGGITQSPKYLFRKEGQNVTLSCEQNLNHDAMYWYRQDPGQGLRLIYYSQIVNDFQKGDIAEGYSVSREKKESFPLTVTSAQKNPTAFYLCASSTWTSDTQYFGPGTRLTVL.